This T cell receptor (beta chain) is from a study of cytomegalovirus exposure and HLA in healthy donors. About the research overall: It was reported in a later analysis that the 90 to 150 validation repertoires used the same platform as the 666 first-cohort repertoires.

In germline, CDR1 is LNHDA, CDR2 SQIVND (reference sequence). This CDR3 has 13 amino acids. Trimming took 3 bases from V and 3 from J; bases not matched to a gene: 2. Sequencing used immunoSEQ multiplex PCR; TCRdb keeps in-frame clones, though not all of them. The sample comprises 200,000 to 250,000 clones, over 75% of which are singletons, and 2% to 2.5% rests with the top ten. Separation from the approximately 660-subject first cohort characterized the roughly 120-subject validation cohort, to which the donors belonged. Of note for this clone: Its antigen is undetermined.

Broader study findings: The classifier, whose performance was assessed in both the original and validation cohorts, reportedly diagnosed cytomegalovirus status with high specificity and sensitivity.

Sequencing was carried out using PBMCs. This sequence originates from a woman aged 18-35 years in good health and CMV-seropositive. The chain joins TRBV19 to TRBJ2-7; the match to TRBD2 covers 7 bases. CDR3 loop: CASSIKRGYEQYF. CDR3 DNA: TGTGCCAGTAGTATTAAGCGGGGCTACGAGCAGTACTTC.